These 6 T cell receptor beta chains were all obtained from the same sample, sequenced in a study of CD8 T cells in seronegative destructive rheumatoid arthritis. The table came from immunoSEQ multiplex PCR; TCRdb's copy has only in-frame clones and leaves some out. The sample comprises under 15,000 clones, around 83% of which are singletons, and under 35% rests with the top ten. The sample comprised CD8+ T cells from blood. These receptors were collected from a woman aged 30-50 years with seronegative destructive rheumatoid arthritis.

CDR3 residues: CASSQTVSNTEAFF. The CDR3 coding sequence is TGTGCCAGCAGCCAGACAGTCTCGAACACTGAAGCTTTCTTT. The rearrangement joins TRBV7-6 to TRBJ1-1; a possible D gene is TRBD1 (5 bases). Per the germline V gene, CDR1 is SGHVS and CDR2 is FNYEAQ. V was clipped by 5 bases and J by 1 base, with 11 bases between them. The CDR3 is 14 residues long. Full variable domain (missing parts from reference TRBV7-6 and TRBJ1-1): GAGVSQSPRYKVTKRGQDVALRCDPISGHVSLYWYRQALGQGPEFLTYFNYEAQQDKSGLPNDRFSAERPEGSISTLTIQRTEQRDSAMYRCASSQTVSNTEAFFGQGTRLTVV.

The V gene is TRBV7-9, the J gene TRBJ1-2; D is undetermined. Germline CDR1 reads SEHNR; CDR2 reads FQNEAQ (reference sequence). V lost 1 base and J lost 6, with 12 bases in between. The length of the CDR3 is 14 residues. As DNA, the CDR3 is TGTGCCAGCAGCTTAGATCGGGAGGGCGATGGCTACACCTTC. Protein product: CASSLDREGDGYTF.

About this clone itself: At one of its ends the junction is not consistent with the germline gene, which may arise from a read error. Other DNA sequences from this sample encode an identical CDR3 as well. The chain combines TRBV5-1 with TRBJ1-6, with 8 nucleotides matching TRBD1. From germline, CDR1 is SGHRS and CDR2 YFSETQ. The CDR3 is made up of 14 amino acids. CDR3 DNA: TGCGCCAGTAGCTGGACAGGGTCTAATTCACCCCTCCACTTT. It codes for CASSWTGSNSPLHF.

V is TRBV13 and J is TRBJ1-3; 7 nucleotides line up with TRBD1. Germline V gives CDR1 PRHDT, CDR2 FYEKMQ (reference sequence). J lost 8 bases, V lost 3 bases, and 10 bases had no gene match. The CDR3 is 15 amino acids. CDR3 sequence reads: CASSFLAPGGDTIYF. For the CDR3, the DNA is TGTGCCAGCAGCTTCCTGGCCCCAGGGGGAGACACCATATATTTT.

This chain uses TRBV10-3 with TRBJ2-7; 7 bases match TRBD1. The junction had 9 bases not matched to a gene; V was cut back by 7 bases and J by 3 bases. The CDR3 totals 14 residues. Germline V gene lookup returns CDR1 ENHRY and CDR2 SYGVKD. DNA for the CDR3: TGTGCCATCACCGATGGACAGGTACTCTACGAGCAGTACTTC. Translating gives CAITDGQVLYEQYF.

This sequence joins TRBV5-8 and TRBJ1-6; D not certain. V was cut by 1 base and J by 2 bases, with 4 bases left in between. The germline V gene has CDR1 SGHTS and CDR2 YDEGEE. This CDR3 has 14 residues. The CDR3 reads CASSLLPYNSPLHF. CDR3 bases: TGTGCCAGCAGCTTGCTTCCCTATAATTCACCCCTCCACTTT.